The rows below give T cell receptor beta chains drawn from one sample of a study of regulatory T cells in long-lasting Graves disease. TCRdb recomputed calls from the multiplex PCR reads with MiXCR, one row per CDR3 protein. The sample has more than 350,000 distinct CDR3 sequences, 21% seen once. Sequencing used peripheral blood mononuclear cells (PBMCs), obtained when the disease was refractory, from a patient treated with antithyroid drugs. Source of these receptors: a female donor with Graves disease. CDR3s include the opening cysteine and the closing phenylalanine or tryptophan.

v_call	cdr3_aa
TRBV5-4	CASSSNRENTEAFF
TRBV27	CASSLNRYNEQFF
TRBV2	CASSDRHQLGEKLFF
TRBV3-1	CASSQSGGANTGELFF
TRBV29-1	CSVWDSEKLFF
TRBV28	CATTGDTQYF
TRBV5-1	CASSLVGDATEAFF
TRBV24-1	CATSDSYGQWIF
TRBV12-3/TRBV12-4	CASSRRTEAFF
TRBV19	CASSISGAVDYGYTF
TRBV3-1	CASGEAGGTERAGANVLTF
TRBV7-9	CASSSDGFEAFF
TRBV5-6	CASSWGRGAPNNEQFF
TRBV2	CASTRRGGGSYEQYF